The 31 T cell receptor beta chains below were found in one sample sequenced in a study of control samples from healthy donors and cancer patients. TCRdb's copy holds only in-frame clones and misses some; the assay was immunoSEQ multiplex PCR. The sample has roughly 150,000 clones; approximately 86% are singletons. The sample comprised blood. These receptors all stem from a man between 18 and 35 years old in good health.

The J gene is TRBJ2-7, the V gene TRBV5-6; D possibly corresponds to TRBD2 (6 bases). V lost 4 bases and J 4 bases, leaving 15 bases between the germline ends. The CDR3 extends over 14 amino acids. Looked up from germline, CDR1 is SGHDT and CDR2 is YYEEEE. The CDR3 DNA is TGTGCCAGCAGCCTGCGGGACCCTCGGTACGAGCAGTACTTC. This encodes CASSLRDPRYEQYF.

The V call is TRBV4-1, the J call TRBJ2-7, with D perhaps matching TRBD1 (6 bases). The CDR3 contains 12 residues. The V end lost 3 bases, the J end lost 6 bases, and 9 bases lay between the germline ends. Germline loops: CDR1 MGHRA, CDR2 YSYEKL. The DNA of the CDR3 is TGCGCCAGCAGCCAGCCAGGGGCCGAGCAGTACTTC. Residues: CASSQPGAEQYF.

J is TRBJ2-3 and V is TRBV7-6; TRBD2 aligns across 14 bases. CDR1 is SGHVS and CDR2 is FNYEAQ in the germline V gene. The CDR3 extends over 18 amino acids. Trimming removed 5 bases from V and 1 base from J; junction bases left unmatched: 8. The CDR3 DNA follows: TGTGCCAGCAGCCAAACCGGGACTAGCGGGGGACGCACAGATACGCAGTATTTT. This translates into CASSQTGTSGGRTDTQYF.

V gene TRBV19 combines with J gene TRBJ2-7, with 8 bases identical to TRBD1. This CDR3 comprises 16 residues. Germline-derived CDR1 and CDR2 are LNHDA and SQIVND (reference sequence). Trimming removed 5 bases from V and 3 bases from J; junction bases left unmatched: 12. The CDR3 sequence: CASSPMPGQELYEQYF. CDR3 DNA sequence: TGTGCCAGTAGTCCCATGCCGGGACAGGAACTCTACGAGCAGTACTTC. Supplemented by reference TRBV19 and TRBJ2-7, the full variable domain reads DGGITQSPKYLFRKEGQNVTLSCEQNLNHDAMYWYRQDPGQGLRLIYYSQIVNDFQKGDIAEGYSVSREKKESFPLTVTSAQKNPTAFYLCASSPMPGQELYEQYFGPGTRLTVT.

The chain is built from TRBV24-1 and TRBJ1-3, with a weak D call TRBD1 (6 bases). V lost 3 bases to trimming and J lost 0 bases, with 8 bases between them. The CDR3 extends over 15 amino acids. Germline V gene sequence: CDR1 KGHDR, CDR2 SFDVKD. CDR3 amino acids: CATSDHRASGNTIYF. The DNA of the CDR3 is TGTGCCACCAGTGATCACAGGGCCTCTGGAAACACCATATATTTT.

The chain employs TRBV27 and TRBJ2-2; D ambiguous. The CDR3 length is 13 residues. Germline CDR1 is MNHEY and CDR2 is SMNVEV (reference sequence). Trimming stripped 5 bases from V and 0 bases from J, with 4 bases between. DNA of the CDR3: TGTGCCAGCAGTCCAGCGAACACCGGGGAGCTGTTTTTT. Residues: CASSPANTGELFF.

The CDR3 nucleotides read TGTGCCAGCAGCCCTGGGTTAGCGGGGCCCTACGAGCAGTACTTC. Protein sequence: CASSPGLAGPYEQYF. The J gene is TRBJ2-7, the V gene TRBV5-4; 8 bases match TRBD2. CDR3 size: 15 residues. CDR1 SGHNT and CDR2 YYREEE come from the germline V gene (reference sequence). V shed 4 bases and J 2 bases; nucleotides not matched to a gene: 8.

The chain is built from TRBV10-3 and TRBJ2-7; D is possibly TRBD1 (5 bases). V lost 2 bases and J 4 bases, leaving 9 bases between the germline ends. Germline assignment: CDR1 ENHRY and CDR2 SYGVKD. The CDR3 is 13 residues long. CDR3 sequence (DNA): TGTGCCATCAGTGAGGGGGCTCAATACGAGCAGTACTTC. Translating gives CAISEGAQYEQYF.

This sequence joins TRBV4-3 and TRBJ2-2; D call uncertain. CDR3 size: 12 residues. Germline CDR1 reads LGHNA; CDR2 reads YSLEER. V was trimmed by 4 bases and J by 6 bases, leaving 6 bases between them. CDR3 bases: TGCGCCAGCAGCCCCCGAGCCGGGGAGCTGTTTTTT. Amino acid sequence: CASSPRAGELFF.

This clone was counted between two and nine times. The CDR3 coding sequence is TGTGCCAGCAGCTCAGGGCCGGACAGCAATCAGCCCCAGCATTTT. As protein: CASSSGPDSNQPQHF. The chain is built from TRBV7-9 and TRBJ1-5; maybe TRBD1 (5 bases). V was pared by 4 bases and J by 1 base, with 11 bases between. CDR1 is SEHNR, CDR2 FQNEAQ, per germline (reference sequence). The CDR3 consists of 15 residues.

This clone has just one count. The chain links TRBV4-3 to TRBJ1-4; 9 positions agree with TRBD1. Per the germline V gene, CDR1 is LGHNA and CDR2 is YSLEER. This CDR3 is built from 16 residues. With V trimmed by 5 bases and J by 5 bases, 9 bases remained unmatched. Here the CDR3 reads CASSSRPGQGNEKLFF. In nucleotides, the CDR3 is TGCGCCAGCAGCTCAAGACCGGGACAGGGCAATGAAAAACTGTTTTTT.

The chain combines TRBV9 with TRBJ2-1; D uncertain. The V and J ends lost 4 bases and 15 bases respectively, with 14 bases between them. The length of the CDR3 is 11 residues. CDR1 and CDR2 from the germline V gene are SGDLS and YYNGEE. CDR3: CASSTGPILFF. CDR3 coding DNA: TGTGCCAGCAGCACCGGACCAATTTTGTTCTTC.

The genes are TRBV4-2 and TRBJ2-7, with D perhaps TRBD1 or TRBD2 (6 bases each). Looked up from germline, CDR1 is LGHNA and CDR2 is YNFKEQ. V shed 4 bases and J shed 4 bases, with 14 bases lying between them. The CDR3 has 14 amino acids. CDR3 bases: TGTGCCAGCAGCCCAGGGCGGGACAATTACGAGCAGTACTTC. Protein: CASSPGRDNYEQYF.

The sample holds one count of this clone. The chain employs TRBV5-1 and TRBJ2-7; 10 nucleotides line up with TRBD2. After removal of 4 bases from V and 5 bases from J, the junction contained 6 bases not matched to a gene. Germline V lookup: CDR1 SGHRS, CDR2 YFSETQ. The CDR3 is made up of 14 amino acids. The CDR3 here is CASSDGTSANEQYF. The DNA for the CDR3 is TGCGCCAGCAGCGACGGGACTAGCGCCAACGAGCAGTACTTC.

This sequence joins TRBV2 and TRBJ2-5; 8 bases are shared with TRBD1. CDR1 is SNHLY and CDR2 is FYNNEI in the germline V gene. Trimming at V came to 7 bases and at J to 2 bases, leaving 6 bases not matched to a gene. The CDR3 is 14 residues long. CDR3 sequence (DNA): TGTGCCAGCACCGAGACAGGGGCACAAGAGACCCAGTACTTC. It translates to CASTETGAQETQYF.

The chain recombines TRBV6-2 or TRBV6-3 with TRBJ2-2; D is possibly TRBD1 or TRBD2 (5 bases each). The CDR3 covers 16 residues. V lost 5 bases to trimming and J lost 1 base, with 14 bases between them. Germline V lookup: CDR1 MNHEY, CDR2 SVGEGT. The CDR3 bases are TGTGCCAGCAGTCACGCCGGGACGGAGAACACCGGGGAGCTGTTTTTT. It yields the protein CASSHAGTENTGELFF.

CDR3 loop: CSVVEYGLSSGRVSTEAFF. The CDR3, as DNA: TGCAGCGTGGTGGAGTATGGGTTGAGTTCCGGACGGGTGAGCACTGAAGCTTTCTTT. The chain recombines TRBV29-1 with TRBJ1-1; D not resolved. CDR3 length: 19 amino acids. V lost 6 bases to trimming and J lost 4 bases, with 33 bases between them. From germline, CDR1 is SQVTM and CDR2 ANQGSEA.

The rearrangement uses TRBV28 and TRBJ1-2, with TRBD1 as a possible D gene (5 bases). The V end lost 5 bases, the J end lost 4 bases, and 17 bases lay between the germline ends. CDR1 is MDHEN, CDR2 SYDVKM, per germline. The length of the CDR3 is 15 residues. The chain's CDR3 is CASSIGTAAVYGYTF. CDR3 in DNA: TGTGCCAGCAGTATCGGGACCGCCGCTGTCTATGGCTACACCTTC.

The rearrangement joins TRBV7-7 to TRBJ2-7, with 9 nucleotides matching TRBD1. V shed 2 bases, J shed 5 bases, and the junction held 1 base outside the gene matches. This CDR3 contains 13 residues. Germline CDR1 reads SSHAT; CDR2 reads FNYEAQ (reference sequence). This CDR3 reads CASSLTGGDEQYF. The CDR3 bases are TGTGCCAGCAGCTTAACAGGGGGCGACGAGCAGTACTTC.

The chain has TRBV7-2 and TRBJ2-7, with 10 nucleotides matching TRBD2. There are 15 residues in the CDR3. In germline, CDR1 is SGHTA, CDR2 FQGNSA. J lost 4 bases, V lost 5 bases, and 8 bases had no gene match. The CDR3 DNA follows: TGTGCCAGCAGCGAGAGCGGGGGGGCCCGGTACGAGCAGTACTTC. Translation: CASSESGGARYEQYF.

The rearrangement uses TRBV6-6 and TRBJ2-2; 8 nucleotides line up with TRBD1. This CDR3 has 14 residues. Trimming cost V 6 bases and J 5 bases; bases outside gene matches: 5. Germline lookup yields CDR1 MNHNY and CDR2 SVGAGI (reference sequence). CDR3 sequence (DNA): TGTGCCAGCAGACAGGGGGTAGGGACCGGGGAGCTGTTTTTT. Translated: CASRQGVGTGELFF.

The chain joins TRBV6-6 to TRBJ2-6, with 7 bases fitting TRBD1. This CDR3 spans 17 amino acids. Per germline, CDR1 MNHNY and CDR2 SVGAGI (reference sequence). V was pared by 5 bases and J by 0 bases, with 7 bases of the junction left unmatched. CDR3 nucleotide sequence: TGTGCCAGCAGTCAGAACAGGGGAACCTCTGGGGCCAACGTCCTGACTTTC. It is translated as CASSQNRGTSGANVLTF.

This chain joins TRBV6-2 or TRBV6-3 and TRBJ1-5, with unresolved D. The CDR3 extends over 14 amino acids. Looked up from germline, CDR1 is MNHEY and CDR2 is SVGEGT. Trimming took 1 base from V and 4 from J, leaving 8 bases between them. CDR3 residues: CASSYWEGNQPQHF. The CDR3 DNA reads TGTGCCAGCAGTTACTGGGAAGGGAATCAGCCCCAGCATTTT.

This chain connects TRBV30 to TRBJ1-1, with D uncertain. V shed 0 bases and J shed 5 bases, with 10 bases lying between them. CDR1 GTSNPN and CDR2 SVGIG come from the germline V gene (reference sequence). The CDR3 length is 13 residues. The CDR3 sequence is CAWSVRRRTEAFF. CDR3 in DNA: TGTGCCTGGAGTGTTCGACGGAGGACTGAAGCTTTCTTT.

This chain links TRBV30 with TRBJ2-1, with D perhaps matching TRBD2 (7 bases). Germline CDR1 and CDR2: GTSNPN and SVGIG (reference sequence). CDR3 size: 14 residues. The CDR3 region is CSSGGGGINYEQFF. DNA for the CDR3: TGTTCCTCCGGGGGAGGGGGGATCAACTATGAGCAGTTCTTC.

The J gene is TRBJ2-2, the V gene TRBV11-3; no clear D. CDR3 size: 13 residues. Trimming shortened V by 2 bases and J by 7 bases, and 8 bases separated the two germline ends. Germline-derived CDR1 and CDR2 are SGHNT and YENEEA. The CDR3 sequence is CASSLRSNGELFF. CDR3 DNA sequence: TGTGCCAGCAGCTTACGTAGCAACGGGGAGCTGTTTTTT.

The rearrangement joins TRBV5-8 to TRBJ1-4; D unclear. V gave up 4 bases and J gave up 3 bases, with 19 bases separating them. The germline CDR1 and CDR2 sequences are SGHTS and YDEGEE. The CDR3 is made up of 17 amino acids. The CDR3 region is CASSLNREGHSNEKLFF. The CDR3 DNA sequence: TGTGCCAGCAGCCTGAACCGGGAAGGGCATTCTAATGAAAAACTGTTTTTT.

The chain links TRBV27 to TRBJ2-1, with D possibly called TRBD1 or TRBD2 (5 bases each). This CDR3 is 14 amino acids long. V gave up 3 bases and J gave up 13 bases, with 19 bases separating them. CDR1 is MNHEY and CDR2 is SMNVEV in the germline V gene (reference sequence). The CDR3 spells CASSLTTRGRQQFF. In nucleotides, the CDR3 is TGTGCCAGCAGTTTGACGACTCGGGGACGCCAACAGTTCTTC.

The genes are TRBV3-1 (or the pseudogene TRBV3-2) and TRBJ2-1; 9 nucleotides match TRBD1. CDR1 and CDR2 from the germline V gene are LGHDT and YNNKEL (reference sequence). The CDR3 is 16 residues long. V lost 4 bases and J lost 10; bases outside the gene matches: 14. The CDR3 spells CASSRRAGQGSGEQFF. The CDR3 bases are TGTGCCAGCAGCCGCAGAGCCGGACAGGGGTCGGGAGAGCAGTTCTTC.

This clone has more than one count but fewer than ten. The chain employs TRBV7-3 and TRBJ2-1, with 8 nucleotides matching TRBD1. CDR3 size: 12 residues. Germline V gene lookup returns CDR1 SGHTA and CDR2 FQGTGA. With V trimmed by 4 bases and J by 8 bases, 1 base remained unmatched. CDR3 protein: CASSSDRDEQFF. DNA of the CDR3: TGTGCCAGCAGCTCGGACAGGGATGAGCAGTTCTTC.

Here the CDR3 DNA reads TGTGCCTGGAGTGTACGGGAGGTCTACAATGAGCAGTTCTTC. Amino acid sequence: CAWSVREVYNEQFF. The chain employs TRBV30 and TRBJ2-1; 7 positions agree with TRBD2. CDR1 is GTSNPN and CDR2 is SVGIG in the germline V gene (reference sequence). This CDR3 spans 14 amino acids. Trimming cost V 0 bases and J 3 bases; bases outside gene matches: 2.